Listed below are T cell receptor beta chains from one sample, sequenced in a study of T-cell reconstitution after alpha-beta-depleted transplantation in children. TCRdb re-called the PCR reads through MiXCR, storing one row per CDR3 protein. The data hold about 610,000 distinct CDR3 sequences, with over 9.5% observed a single time. Sequenced here: PBMCs from the stem cell graft donor, sampled from the stem cell graft. These receptors were collected from a human donor who donated a stem cell graft to a child with acute myeloid leukemia. Each CDR3 is given with its conserved first and last residue. D genes are given only for firm matches.

V	D	CDR3
TRBV20-1	-	CSVRGTDTQYF
TRBV7-9	TRBD1	CASSIGQGAYEQYF
TRBV3-1	-	CASSPGTVPGYTF
TRBV29-1	-	CSVGPTGQHSDTQYF
TRBV2	-	CASSLNRALNEQFF
TRBV7-6	-	CASSLGAHSEQYF
TRBV28	TRBD1	CASSGTGVEKLFF
TRBV12-3/TRBV12-4	TRBD2	CASSSRQREVQDTQYF
TRBV20-1	-	CSLIGAGIGEQYF
TRBV12-3/TRBV12-4	TRBD2	CASSQREGADTQYF
TRBV5-1	TRBD2	CASSRLSGGGEQYF
TRBV20-1	-	CSARDRDTVSSNQPQHF
TRBV11-2	-	CASSSPPLTSPSYNEQFF
TRBV20-1	-	CSARVAGRLTQAYNEQFF
TRBV29-1	TRBD1	CSADRGLNTEAFF
TRBV7-9	-	CASSLSAGDATQYF
TRBV7-8	-	CASSSTGSGDTQYF
TRBV20-1	TRBD2	CSASSLAGGGNEQFF
TRBV6-1	TRBD1	CASSEMGQGIGNQPQHF
TRBV20-1	TRBD2	CSASISSGLGGNEQFF
TRBV28	-	CASSLDVATTTDTQYF
TRBV12-3/TRBV12-4	-	CASSLAGVGQFF
TRBV6-5	TRBD2	CASSYSLAGADTQYF
TRBV10-3	-	CAISGRLEKETQYF
TRBV20-1	-	CSARIGGLAKHEQYF
TRBV15	-	CATSRDGGGVSYEQYF
TRBV4-2	-	CASSQAASPTQYF
TRBV7-9	-	CASSSPRTTDTQYF
TRBV15	TRBD2	CATSRDSLAGEYPTYEQYF
TRBV2	-	CASSSRGGELFF
TRBV29-1	TRBD2	CSVEPSGRYNEQFF
TRBV29-1	-	CSVAWAGRGEKLFF
TRBV7-2	-	CASSLGLREETQYF
TRBV6-5	-	CASSLPGPGNTIYF
TRBV6-1	-	CASSGKGVVGEQFF
TRBV10-3	-	CAISESDSSNQPQHF
TRBV5-1	TRBD1	CASNPMTGQGSEGEQYF
TRBV11-3	-	CASSFGLYNEQFF
TRBV27	-	CASSGGTGLNQPQHF
TRBV9	-	CASSARQSIMNTEAFF
TRBV6-5	TRBD2	CASSLASGRTTDTQYF
TRBV7-2	-	CASSLHTALNEKLFF
TRBV7-2	-	CASSLVDGVPYNEQFF
TRBV20-1	TRBD2	CSPSAASGAQETQYF
TRBV3-1	TRBD2	CASSRGHTSGRGKETQYF
TRBV24-1	TRBD2	CATSDHTQTSGARSEQFF
TRBV27	-	CASSLLSPRTGELFF
TRBV12-3/TRBV12-4	TRBD1	CASRLHTGGDTEAFF
TRBV3-1	TRBD1	CASSLTGFTYNEQFF
TRBV4-1	TRBD2	CASSQVVAGFTYEQYF
TRBV7-8	TRBD1	CASSRLQGQAAVGNTIYF
TRBV28	TRBD1	CASSASGQGSETQYF
TRBV20-1	TRBD1	CSASDRGSYEQYF
TRBV20-1	-	CSASRTLTGGYTF
TRBV5-1	-	CASSLAGSTGYTF
TRBV25-1	TRBD2	CASSESSGSSDEQFF
TRBV30	-	CAWWMGLDTQYF